This T cell receptor (beta chain) stems from a study of blood T cell repertoires in COVID-19. Authors' processing steps: From reference gene primer amplification, estimates of nucleated cell counts were derived. Clones were sequenced by immunoSEQ multiplex PCR, and TCRdb holds only the in-frame ones, with some missing. V, J and clone size were drawn from that table, and D and trimming were deduced from the DNA. The data contain approximately 270,000 clones, around 90% of them seen just once; the ten biggest clones take up about 3%. Germline V lookup: CDR1 LGHNA, CDR2 YSLEER. Unmatched junction bases numbered 7, after V lost 4 bases and J lost 3 bases. The length of the CDR3 is 16 residues.

This chain connects TRBV4-3 to TRBJ2-1; 9 bases map to TRBD1. The specimen was PBMCs or T cells enriched from blood (not recorded which). The TCR comes from a man between 40 and 49 years old who had been exposed to COVID-19. DNA of the CDR3: TGCGCCAGCAGCCCCCAGGACAGGGGTGGCTACAATGAGCAGTTCTTC. Translating gives CASSPQDRGGYNEQFF.